The 5 T cell receptor beta chains presented below share a single source sample, sequenced in a study of cytomegalovirus exposure and HLA in healthy donors. Some clones are missing from TCRdb's copy, which holds only in-frame ones; the method was immunoSEQ multiplex PCR. The table has about 250,000 clones, about 88% seen once; the top ten hold 9.5% to 15%. Sequenced input: PBMCs. Receptors originate from a man aged 18 to 30 in good health and CMV-seropositive.

With regard to this clone: Its ends do not fully match the called genes, so a read error is possible. The chain is built from TRBV19 and TRBJ2-7; D remains ambiguous. Germline V gene sequence: CDR1 LNHDA, CDR2 SQIVND (reference sequence). The CDR3 extends over 13 amino acids. The CDR3 reads CASSLDVSYEQYF. CDR3 nucleotide sequence: TGTGCCAGTAGTTTAGACGTCTCCTACGAGCAGTACTTC.

The chain combines TRBV7-6 with TRBJ2-1; 9 nucleotides line up with TRBD2. This CDR3 spans 15 amino acids. Losses at the gene ends were 1 base for V and 5 bases for J; bases not matched to a gene: 3. Per germline, CDR1 SGHVS and CDR2 FNYEAQ. The DNA of the CDR3 is TGTGCCAGCAGCTTAGGGCTAGCGGGAAACAATGAGCAGTTCTTC. Translation gives CASSLGLAGNNEQFF.

This sequence joins TRBV7-9 and TRBJ2-1; 7 bases are a match to TRBD2. The J segment lost 8 bases and the V segment lost 5 bases, leaving 12 bases of the junction unmatched. The CDR3 has 15 residues. The germline V gene encodes CDR1 SEHNR and CDR2 FQNEAQ (reference sequence). The CDR3 spells CASSPGLAAFYEQFF. CDR3 DNA: TGTGCCAGCAGCCCCGGCCTAGCGGCATTCTATGAGCAGTTCTTC.

This clone was seen a handful of times. This rearrangement joins TRBV28 to TRBJ2-7; D is tentatively TRBD1 or TRBD2 (5 bases each). The CDR3 totals 15 residues. Deletions cut 1 base from V and 7 bases from J, with 17 bases between. CDR1 is MDHEN, CDR2 SYDVKM, per germline. CDR3 nucleotide sequence: TGTGCCAGCAGTTTATCGGGCGGTGATTGGGGGGAGCAGTACTTC. This encodes CASSLSGGDWGEQYF.

The V gene is TRBV27, the J gene TRBJ2-1, with D hard to call. The CDR3 covers 13 residues. Germline-derived CDR1 and CDR2 are MNHEY and SMNVEV (reference sequence). V dropped 4 bases and J dropped 9 bases, with 13 bases sitting between them. The CDR3 sequence is CASSSLDNREQFF. The CDR3 DNA reads as TGTGCCAGCAGTTCCTTAGACAATCGTGAGCAGTTCTTC.